These 21 T cell receptor beta chains share one sample of origin, sequenced in a study of control samples from healthy donors and cancer patients. Clones were sequenced by immunoSEQ multiplex PCR, and TCRdb holds only the in-frame ones, with some missing. Among about 83,000 clones listed, 91% were seen once. Material for sequencing was blood. These receptors were taken from a man between 50 and 59 years old in good health.

V gene TRBV11-2 combines with J gene TRBJ1-1; D gene uncertain. CDR3 size: 11 residues. Germline V gives CDR1 SGHAT, CDR2 FQNNGV. V shed 2 bases and J shed 7 bases, with 5 bases lying between them. The CDR3 is CASSLTGEAFF. The CDR3 DNA reads TGTGCCAGCAGCTTAACCGGTGAAGCTTTCTTT. The full variable domain, its missing parts supplied by reference TRBV11-2 and TRBJ1-1, is EAGVAQSPRYKIIEKRQSVAFWCNPISGHATLYWYQQILGQGPKLLIQFQNNGVVDDSQLPKDRFSAERLKGVDSTLKIQPAKLEDSAVYLCASSLTGEAFFGQGTRLTVV.

The chain carries TRBV27 and TRBJ1-6; D gene unclear. The V end lost 2 bases, the J end lost 9 bases, and 5 bases lay between the germline ends. This CDR3 contains 12 residues. Looked up from germline, CDR1 is MNHEY and CDR2 is SMNVEV (reference sequence). The CDR3 loop reads CASSLGSSPLHF. In nucleotides, the CDR3 is TGTGCCAGCAGTTTAGGGAGTTCACCCCTCCACTTT.

The chain has TRBV7-2 and TRBJ1-1, with a tentative D call TRBD1 (6 bases). Germline V lookup: CDR1 SGHTA, CDR2 FQGNSA. V dropped 5 bases and J dropped 1 base, with 8 bases sitting between them. This CDR3 contains 13 residues. The CDR3 region is CASSVQGNTEAFF. The CDR3 DNA follows: TGTGCCAGCAGCGTACAGGGGAACACTGAAGCTTTCTTT.

The CDR3 is CASIRDRTYEQYF. The CDR3 bases are TGTGCCAGCATCCGGGACCGCACCTACGAGCAGTACTTC. The V and J genes are TRBV6-5 and TRBJ2-7; D is tentatively TRBD1 or TRBD2 (5 bases each). Germline CDR1 reads MNHEY; CDR2 reads SVGAGI. The CDR3 covers 13 residues. V was trimmed by 7 bases and J by 2 bases, leaving 12 bases between them.

The genes are TRBV7-9 and TRBJ1-4; D possibly corresponds to TRBD1 (5 bases). Trimming pared 1 base from V and 5 bases from J, leaving 11 bases between. Germline CDR1 and CDR2: SEHNR and FQNEAQ (reference sequence). The CDR3 is 15 residues long. In DNA, the CDR3 is TGTGCCAGCAGCTTAGGGGGGATTTCAAATGAAAAACTGTTTTTT. Protein product: CASSLGGISNEKLFF.

CDR3: CASSDSYRGRTFF. DNA of the CDR3: TGTGCCAGCAGTGATTCATACAGGGGGCGAACTTTCTTT. The gene calls are TRBV25-1 and TRBJ1-1; 9 bases line up with TRBD1. V lost 3 bases, J lost 12 bases, and 8 bases stayed unmatched. The CDR3 is made up of 13 amino acids. Germline V gene lookup returns CDR1 MGHDK and CDR2 SYGVNS. Together with reference TRBV25-1 and TRBJ1-1, the CDR3 gives the full variable domain: EADIYQTPRYLVIGTGKKITLECSQTMGHDKMYWYQQDPGMELHLIHYSYGVNSTEKGDLSSESTVSRIRTEHFPLTLESARPSHTSQYLCASSDSYRGRTFFGQGTRLTVV.

The chain joins TRBV24-1 to TRBJ1-5, with TRBD1 matching over 7 bases. Germline V CDR1 and CDR2: KGHDR, SFDVKD. The junction had 9 bases not matched to a gene; V was cut back by 7 bases and J by 4 bases. The CDR3 sequence is 15 residues long. DNA for the CDR3: TGTGCCACCAGGGATCGTCGGGACAGAAATCAGCCCCAGCATTTT. Protein: CATRDRRDRNQPQHF.

This chain joins TRBV27 and TRBJ2-5, with 8 bases aligning to TRBD2. CDR3 length equals 15 residues. Trimming cost V 3 bases and J 5 bases; bases outside gene matches: 8. Germline lookup yields CDR1 MNHEY and CDR2 SMNVEV (reference sequence). CDR3 amino acids: CASSFTGGARETQYF. DNA for the CDR3: TGTGCCAGCAGTTTTACCGGGGGGGCCAGGGAGACCCAGTACTTC.

V usage is TRBV4-1 and J usage is TRBJ2-1, with TRBD2 matching 9 bases. J gave up 6 bases and V 4 bases, and 10 bases lay outside the gene matches. This CDR3 spans 16 amino acids. The V gene's germline CDR1 is MGHRA and CDR2 YSYEKL. The DNA of the CDR3 is TGCGCCAGCAGCCTCCTCTTAGCGGGGGCGTTCAATGAGCAGTTCTTC. Translating it yields CASSLLLAGAFNEQFF.

This clone was recorded once. This chain joins TRBV7-2 and TRBJ2-5, with 9 bases lining up with TRBD1. This CDR3 contains 15 residues. From germline, CDR1 is SGHTA and CDR2 FQGNSA. After removal of 5 bases from V and 2 bases from J, the junction contained 6 bases not matched to a gene. This CDR3 reads CASSATGGLQETQYF. The CDR3, as DNA: TGTGCCAGCAGCGCGACAGGGGGATTACAAGAGACCCAGTACTTC.

This chain joins TRBV3-1 (or the pseudogene TRBV3-2) and TRBJ2-5, with 12 nucleotides matching TRBD1. There are 15 residues in the CDR3. Trimming removed 5 bases from V and 4 bases from J; junction bases left unmatched: 5. CDR1 is LGHDT and CDR2 is YNNKEL in the germline V gene (reference sequence). For the CDR3, the DNA is TGTGCCAGCAGCACCCGGGACAGGGGGCGAGAGACCCAGTACTTC. It encodes CASSTRDRGRETQYF.

CDR3 nucleotide sequence: TGTGCCTGGAGCACCCTTGGTAAAGCTTTCTTT. Translation gives CAWSTLGKAFF. This chain uses TRBV30 with TRBJ1-1, with D unclear. The CDR3 runs to 11 residues. V lost 3 bases and J 9 bases, leaving 11 bases between the germline ends. Per germline, CDR1 GTSNPN and CDR2 SVGIG (reference sequence).

The CDR3: CASSRWAMNTEAFF. The DNA of the CDR3 is TGTGCCAGTAGCCGGTGGGCCATGAACACTGAAGCTTTCTTT. J is TRBJ1-1 and V is TRBV19; D gene ambiguous. CDR1 and CDR2 (germline): LNHDA, SQIVND (reference sequence). Trimming removed 6 bases at V and 0 bases at J, with 11 bases between. The CDR3 has 14 residues.

The rearrangement joins TRBV19 to TRBJ1-6; no clear D gene. This CDR3 spans 15 amino acids. The V end was cut by 1 base, the J end by 5 bases, with 9 bases between. Germline assignment: CDR1 LNHDA and CDR2 SQIVND (reference sequence). In DNA, the CDR3 is TGTGCCAGTAGTATAGGCGGACGAAATAATTCACCCCTCCACTTT. This codes for CASSIGGRNNSPLHF.

The chain uses TRBV6-5 and TRBJ1-2; D possibly corresponds to TRBD1 (5 bases). Per germline, CDR1 MNHEY and CDR2 SVGAGI. The germline V and J ends were trimmed by 8 bases and 6 bases, with 10 bases remaining between them. This CDR3 contains 11 residues. In DNA, the CDR3 is TGTGCCAGCGGGAGGGGCGATGGCTACACCTTC. Its translation is CASGRGDGYTF.

This rearrangement joins TRBV6-1 to TRBJ1-4, with 7 bases that match TRBD1. The germline V gene encodes CDR1 MNHNS and CDR2 SASEGT. This CDR3 comprises 16 residues. V shed 2 bases and J 7 bases; nucleotides not matched to a gene: 10. CDR3 region: CASSERPGQRFEKLFF. The CDR3 nucleotides read TGTGCCAGCAGTGAAAGACCGGGACAGCGGTTTGAAAAACTGTTTTTT.

The rearrangement joins TRBV4-1 to TRBJ2-1; 10 bases map to TRBD2. The CDR3 spans 16 residues. J lost 12 bases, V lost 4 bases, and 15 bases had no gene match. Germline V CDR1 and CDR2: MGHRA, YSYEKL. The CDR3 region is CASSPSPQLAGSWQFF. As DNA, the CDR3 is TGCGCCAGCAGCCCGTCCCCGCAACTAGCGGGGTCCTGGCAGTTCTTC.

This chain links TRBV6-2 or TRBV6-3 with TRBJ1-6; no firm D call. The CDR3 runs to 13 residues. Per the germline V gene, CDR1 is MNHEY and CDR2 is SVGEGT. V was clipped by 6 bases and J by 7 bases, with 10 bases between them. This chain's CDR3 is CASSLSANSPLHF. CDR3 in DNA: TGTGCCAGCAGCCTCTCTGCGAATTCACCCCTCCACTTT.

The rearrangement uses TRBV24-1 and TRBJ1-5; 8 bases line up with TRBD1. Germline assignment: CDR1 KGHDR and CDR2 SFDVKD. V was pared by 4 bases and J by 3 bases, with 4 bases of the junction left unmatched. The CDR3 has 15 residues. In DNA form, the CDR3 reads TGTGCCACCAGTGAGGGCAGGGGGCACAATCAGCCCCAGCATTTT. Amino acids: CATSEGRGHNQPQHF.

The CDR3 DNA sequence: TGTGCCAGCACCCGGACTACCAGCTCCTACAATGAGCAGTTCTTC. Translated, it gives CASTRTTSSYNEQFF. V usage is TRBV6-5 and J usage is TRBJ2-1, with a possible D match to TRBD2 (6 bases). This CDR3 has 15 residues. Germline V gene sequence: CDR1 MNHEY, CDR2 SVGAGI. V shed 7 bases and J shed 0 bases, with 13 bases lying between them.

The V and J genes are TRBV5-1 and TRBJ1-4, with D tentatively TRBD1 (5 bases). The V end lost 3 bases, the J end lost 5 bases, and 14 bases lay between the germline ends. This CDR3 region has 15 residues. Germline CDR1 reads SGHRS; CDR2 reads YFSETQ. In nucleotides, the CDR3 is TGCGCCAGCAGCTCCTACAGGAGAGGAAATGAAAAACTGTTTTTT. It is translated as CASSSYRRGNEKLFF. The variable domain in full, with the rest retrieved from reference TRBV5-1 and TRBJ1-4, is KAGVTQTPRYLIKTRGQQVTLSCSPISGHRSVSWYQQTPGQGLQFLFEYFSETQRNKGNFPGRFSGRQFSNSRSEMNVSTLELGDSALYLCASSSYRRGNEKLFFGSGTQLSVL.